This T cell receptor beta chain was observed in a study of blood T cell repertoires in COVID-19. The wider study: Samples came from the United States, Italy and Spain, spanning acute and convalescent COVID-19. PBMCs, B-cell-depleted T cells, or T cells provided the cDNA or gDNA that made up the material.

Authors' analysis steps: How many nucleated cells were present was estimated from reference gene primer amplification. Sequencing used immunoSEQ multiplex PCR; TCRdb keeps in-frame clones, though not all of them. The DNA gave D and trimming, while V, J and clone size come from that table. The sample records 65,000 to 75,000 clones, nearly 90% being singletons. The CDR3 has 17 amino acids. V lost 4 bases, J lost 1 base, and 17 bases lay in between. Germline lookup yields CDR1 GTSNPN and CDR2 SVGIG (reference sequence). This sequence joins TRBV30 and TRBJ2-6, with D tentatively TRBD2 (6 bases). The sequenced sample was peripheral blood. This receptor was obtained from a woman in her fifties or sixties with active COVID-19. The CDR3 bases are TGTGCCTGGATGGGGAGGATAAGTAAATCTGGGGCCAACGTCCTGACTTTC. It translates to CAWMGRISKSGANVLTF.